This TCR beta chain was captured by sequencing in a study of cytomegalovirus exposure and HLA in healthy donors. Points from the study as a whole: TCR beta sequences reportedly predicted most subjects' HLA-A and HLA-B alleles accurately. A later analysis found most CMV-associated TCR beta chains apparently HLA-restricted. Sequencing probably produced one cluster of sequence variants that were highly shared. Cytomegalovirus association was assigned to more than 150 TCR beta chains.

The PCR contained 60 Vbeta and 13 Jbeta primers. Produced via immunoSEQ multiplex PCR; TCRdb's table is partial and in-frame only. The sample consists of 150,000 or so clones, roughly 79% of them appearing once. The junction had 3 bases not matched to a gene; V was cut back by 4 bases and J by 0 bases. This CDR3 is built from 15 residues. The germline V gene encodes CDR1 SNHLY and CDR2 FYNNEI. Comment on this clone: Antigen: not known.

The specimen sequenced was PBMCs. This chain connects TRBV2 to TRBJ1-5, with 7 bases lining up with TRBD1. This TCR was recovered from a male donor in good health and CMV-seronegative. The CDR3 coding sequence is TGTGCCAGCAGTGGACAGGGTATTAGCAATCAGCCCCAGCATTTT. This translates into CASSGQGISNQPQHF.